A single sample is the source of the 31 T cell receptor beta chains below, sequenced in a study of T cell repertoires in cytomegalovirus infection. What these receptors recognize is not known. TCRdb analysed the reads with MiXCR anew, one entry per CDR3 protein. The data show around 500,000 distinct CDR3 sequences, approximately 42% seen once. Sequencing used cultured PBMCs, obtained from culture after CMV antigen stimulation. These receptors originate from a human donor in good health (CMV status not recorded). Some clones in this sample may be carry-over from other donors' samples.

The table lists this clonotype with a few counts. The V and J genes are TRBV12-3 or TRBV12-4 and TRBJ2-1; D may be TRBD2 (5 bases). The CDR3 totals 15 residues. V was clipped by 5 bases and J by 3 bases, with 14 bases between them. CDR3 in amino acids: CASSPQTTNYNEQFF. CDR3 in DNA: TGTGCCAGCAGTCCCCAGACTACTAACTACAATGAGCAGTTCTTC.

This clonotype was seen only a few times. The rearrangement links TRBV7-2 to TRBJ2-6; 7 bases line up with TRBD2. This CDR3 is built from 16 residues. The J segment lost 2 bases and the V segment lost 5 bases, leaving 6 bases of the junction unmatched. Germline CDR1 SGHTA, CDR2 FQGNSA. The chain's CDR3 is CASSPWGGPGANVLTF. In DNA form, the CDR3 reads TGTGCCAGCAGCCCCTGGGGGGGACCTGGGGCCAACGTCCTGACTTTC.

The rearrangement joins TRBV19 to TRBJ2-2, with 9 bases lining up with TRBD2. CDR1 and CDR2 (germline): LNHDA, SQIVND (reference sequence). V dropped 7 bases and J dropped 4; count of bases not matched to a gene: 10. There are 16 residues in the CDR3. The chain's CDR3 is CASNLAGPSGTGELFF. The CDR3 DNA reads as TGTGCCAGTAATCTAGCGGGACCATCGGGCACCGGGGAGCTGTTTTTT.

V is TRBV7-2 and J is TRBJ2-5; TRBD2 matches 10 bases. The CDR3 is made up of 14 amino acids. V lost 5 bases, J lost 4 bases, and 4 bases stayed unmatched. Germline-derived CDR1 and CDR2 are SGHTA and FQGNSA. The CDR3, as DNA: TGTGCCAGCAGCGCCGCTAGCGGGGGAGAGACCCAGTACTTC. It translates to CASSAASGGETQYF.

This chain joins TRBV6-8 and TRBJ2-1, with D perhaps TRBD2 (6 bases). Trimming left V 4 bases short and J 2 bases short, with 15 bases between. The germline V gene has CDR1 MNHGY and CDR2 SAAAGT. The CDR3 sequence is 16 residues long. The chain's CDR3 is CASSFSGSYTYNEQFF. In nucleotides, the CDR3 is TGTGCCAGCAGTTTTAGCGGAAGCTATACCTACAATGAGCAGTTCTTC.

J is TRBJ1-3 and V is TRBV7-2; D call uncertain. V was pared by 2 bases and J by 8 bases, with 10 bases between. The CDR3 covers 13 residues. Germline V gene sequence: CDR1 SGHTA, CDR2 FQGNSA. This CDR3 reads CASSLRDGYTIYF. The CDR3 coding sequence is TGTGCCAGCAGCTTACGAGACGGTTACACCATATATTTT.

V is TRBV28 and J is TRBJ2-1, with D maybe TRBD1 (6 bases). Germline CDR1 and CDR2: MDHEN and SYDVKM. V shed 7 bases and J shed 5 bases, with 18 bases lying between them. This CDR3 has 15 residues. DNA for the CDR3: TGTGCCAGCACCATCCCCCGGGACACCGACAATGAGCAGTTCTTC. Protein: CASTIPRDTDNEQFF. Full variable domain (missing parts from reference TRBV28 and TRBJ2-1): DVKVTQSSRYLVKRTGEKVFLECVQDMDHENMFWYRQDPGLGLRLIYFSYDVKMKEKGDIPEGYSVSREKKERFSLILESASTNQTSMYLCASTIPRDTDNEQFFGPGTRLTVL.

This clonotype was recorded many times. This chain uses TRBV7-2 with TRBJ2-7, with 10 bases that match TRBD2. The length of the CDR3 is 15 residues. V trimming: 6 bases; J trimming: 2 bases; junction bases outside the gene matches: 7. Germline CDR1 SGHTA, CDR2 FQGNSA. In DNA, the CDR3 is TGTGCCAGCAGTCGACTAGCGGGCACACCCTACGAGCAGTACTTC. Amino acid sequence: CASSRLAGTPYEQYF.

The rearrangement links TRBV6-8 to TRBJ2-4; D is perhaps TRBD1 (9 bases). V shed 5 bases and J shed 6 bases, with 20 bases lying between them. The CDR3 runs to 16 residues. Germline CDR1 MNHGY, CDR2 SAAAGT. Here the CDR3 reads CASSHHRGRGVNIQYF. CDR3 bases: TGTGCCAGCAGTCATCACAGGGGGCGGGGGGTAAACATTCAGTACTTC.

The chain links TRBV12-3 or TRBV12-4 to TRBJ2-1; TRBD1 might be the D (6 bases). Trimming cost V 2 bases and J 9 bases, with 11 bases left between them. The CDR3 consists of 13 residues. CDR3 coding DNA: TGTGCCAGCAGTTTAACAGGGCAGGGTGAGCAGTTCTTC. Translation gives CASSLTGQGEQFF.

The gene calls are TRBV4-2 and TRBJ1-2, with 7 bases identical to TRBD1. CDR3 length equals 16 residues. In germline, CDR1 is LGHNA, CDR2 YNFKEQ. V lost 0 bases to trimming and J lost 0 bases; unmatched junction nucleotides: 4. The CDR3 DNA is TGTGCCAGCAGCCAAGACCCAGGGACAGCTAACTATGGCTACACCTTC. It is translated as CASSQDPGTANYGYTF.

The chain employs TRBV7-8 and TRBJ2-1, with no clear D. Germline CDR1 and CDR2: SGHVS and FQNEAQ. The V gene lost 0 bases and the J gene lost 10 bases, with 13 bases spanning the gap. CDR3 length: 14 residues. For the CDR3, the DNA is TGTGCCAGCAGCTTAGCCCGCGTGAACCAGGAGCAGTTCTTC. It is translated as CASSLARVNQEQFF. Together with reference TRBV7-8 and TRBJ2-1, the CDR3 gives the full variable domain: GAGVSQSPRYKVAKRGQDVALRCDPISGHVSLFWYQQALGQGPEFLTYFQNEAQLDKSGLPSDRFFAERPEGSVSTLKIQRTQQEDSAVYLCASSLARVNQEQFFGPGTRLTVL.

With respect to this clonotype: The junction differs from germline at one of its ends, possibly a read error. The V call is TRBV7-6, the J call TRBJ2-6; the match to TRBD1 covers 9 bases. The V gene's germline CDR1 is SGHVS and CDR2 FNYEAQ. This CDR3 has 18 amino acids. CDR3 protein: CASTGLSGTGFGANVLAF. The CDR3, as DNA: TGTGCCAGCACGGGCCTCTCCGGGACAGGGTTCGGGGCCAACGTCCTGGCTTTC.

This clonotype was detected only a few times. The CDR3 DNA follows: TGTGCCAGCAGGCCTAGCGGCACAGATACGCAGTATTTT. Translation: CASRPSGTDTQYF. This sequence joins TRBV6-2 or TRBV6-3 and TRBJ2-3, with D possibly being TRBD2 (6 bases). The CDR3 length is 13 residues. The germline V gene encodes CDR1 MNHEY and CDR2 SVGEGT. V shed 6 bases and J shed 1 base, with 8 bases lying between them.

On this clonotype: One junction end disagrees with the germline gene, perhaps due to a read error. The chain couples TRBV7-9 to TRBJ2-7; no reliable D call. Germline CDR1 and CDR2: SEHNR and FQNEAQ (reference sequence). The CDR3 runs to 12 residues. For the CDR3, the DNA is TGTGCCAGCAGCTTAGGTGGATACGGGCAGTACTTC. Amino acid sequence: CASSLGGYGQYF.

This chain joins TRBV6-5 and TRBJ2-1; the match to TRBD2 covers 9 bases. The CDR3 is made up of 16 amino acids. The ends lost 2 bases at V and 3 bases at J; junction bases unmatched: 5. Looked up from germline, CDR1 is MNHEY and CDR2 is SVGAGI. The DNA of the CDR3 is TGTGCCAGCAGTTACCAGCGGGAGGCTATCTACAATGAGCAGTTCTTC. It yields the protein CASSYQREAIYNEQFF.

V and J are TRBV5-4 and TRBJ2-7; D might be TRBD2 (6 bases). CDR3 length equals 16 residues. The germline V gene has CDR1 SGHNT and CDR2 YYREEE (reference sequence). V lost 0 bases and J 2 bases, leaving 15 bases between the germline ends. CDR3 sequence reads: CASSLDWGVEAYEQYF. The CDR3 DNA sequence: TGTGCCAGCAGCTTGGATTGGGGGGTTGAGGCCTACGAGCAGTACTTC.

The rearrangement joins TRBV7-2 to TRBJ2-3; 9 nucleotides match TRBD2. Germline V lookup: CDR1 SGHTA, CDR2 FQGNSA. V shed 5 bases, J shed 8 bases, and the junction held 8 bases outside the gene matches. This CDR3 is 14 amino acids long. The CDR3 reads CASSTIGGRVTQYF. In nucleotides, the CDR3 is TGTGCCAGCAGCACTATTGGCGGGAGGGTTACGCAGTATTTT.

This sequence joins TRBV7-8 and TRBJ1-5; unclear D gene. The CDR3 totals 15 residues. Trimming removed 5 bases from V and 0 bases from J, with 11 bases in between. In germline, CDR1 is SGHVS, CDR2 FQNEAQ. The CDR3 sequence: CASSPTVNSNQPQHF. The CDR3 region has the DNA TGTGCCAGCAGCCCAACAGTGAATAGCAATCAGCCCCAGCATTTT.

A remark on this clonotype: In this CDR3 the conserved last residue, phenylalanine or tryptophan, is missing, so a read error is likely. The DNA is omitted, as the CDR3 cannot be located on it reliably, and the CDR3 follows TCRdb's listing. J is TRBJ2-7 and V is TRBV7-2; the table's D call, TRBD1, was not checked against the DNA. The CDR3 length is 13 residues, termini included. Germline V gene data show CDR1 as SGHTA and CDR2 as FQGNSA. CDR3 sequence reads: CASSLARGQGALY.

This clonotype was counted a few times. The chain links TRBV7-9 to TRBJ2-7; 10 nucleotides agree with TRBD2. CDR3 length: 15 residues. Looked up from germline, CDR1 is SEHNR and CDR2 is FQNEAQ (reference sequence). V gave up 2 bases and J gave up 7 bases; unmatched junction bases: 8. CDR3 sequence reads: CASSLWLAGVREQYF. As DNA, the CDR3 is TGTGCCAGCAGCTTATGGCTAGCGGGAGTTCGGGAGCAGTACTTC.

The chain recombines TRBV6-5 with TRBJ2-3, with 9 nucleotides matching TRBD2. Germline assignment: CDR1 MNHEY and CDR2 SVGAGI. V was clipped by 4 bases and J by 5 bases; unmatched bases: 4. There are 14 residues in the CDR3. CDR3 in DNA: TGTGCCAGCAGTTTAGCGGGGGTTAAAGATACGCAGTATTTT. Protein: CASSLAGVKDTQYF.

Of note for this clonotype: A much larger clone differs by one base, so this may be a read error. CDR3 protein: CASSLGQGYEQFF. In DNA form, the CDR3 reads TGTGCCAGCAGCTTGGGACAGGGGTACGAGCAGTTCTTC. This rearrangement joins TRBV7-7 to TRBJ2-1, with TRBD1 matching 10 bases. The germline V gene has CDR1 SSHAT and CDR2 FNYEAQ (reference sequence). J was trimmed by 10 bases and V by 3 bases; bases with no gene match: 3. This CDR3 region has 13 residues.

This clonotype was found many times. The CDR3 region is CASSRESWGSYEQYF. The CDR3, as DNA: TGTGCCAGCAGCCGCGAGTCCTGGGGTTCCTACGAGCAGTACTTC. V gene TRBV7-6 combines with J gene TRBJ2-7; D gene ambiguous. Trimming took 5 bases from V and 1 from J, leaving 15 bases between them. CDR1 and CDR2 (germline): SGHVS, FNYEAQ. The CDR3 is 15 amino acids.

V and J are TRBV27 and TRBJ1-1; no definite D call. The CDR3 runs 15 residues. Trimming pared 2 bases from V and 8 bases from J, leaving 18 bases between. CDR1 is MNHEY, CDR2 SMNVEV, per germline (reference sequence). As DNA, the CDR3 is TGTGCCAGCAGTTTAACCCCCGGGAAAGAAAAAGAAGCTTTCTTT. This encodes CASSLTPGKEKEAFF.

This clonotype was detected ten times or more. The chain recombines TRBV7-4 with TRBJ2-7, with TRBD1 matching 8 bases. Germline-derived CDR1 and CDR2 are SGHVT and SQSDAQ. Trimming cost V 6 bases and J 4 bases; bases outside gene matches: 5. The CDR3 spans 13 residues. The CDR3 region is CASRPRDRYEQYF. In DNA form, the CDR3 reads TGTGCCAGCAGACCCCGGGACAGGTACGAGCAGTACTTC.

The chain has TRBV27 and TRBJ2-1; 8 bases agree with TRBD2. CDR3 length: 16 residues. Looked up from germline, CDR1 is MNHEY and CDR2 is SMNVEV (reference sequence). Germline trimming cut 6 bases from V and 3 bases from J; bases unmatched to any gene: 10. This CDR3 reads CASRTGGGGYYNEQFF. CDR3 sequence (DNA): TGTGCCAGCAGGACTGGGGGCGGGGGGTACTACAATGAGCAGTTCTTC.

This clonotype has more than one count but fewer than ten. This chain connects TRBV7-2 to TRBJ2-3; no definite D call. Trimming removed 5 bases from V and 3 bases from J, with 9 bases in between. The CDR3 has 13 residues. Looked up from germline, CDR1 is SGHTA and CDR2 is FQGNSA. The CDR3 reads CASSPRVTDTQYF. CDR3 coding DNA: TGTGCCAGCAGCCCTAGGGTGACAGATACGCAGTATTTT.

CDR3 region: CASSLSGAPPGELFF. The CDR3 DNA reads TGTGCCAGCAGCTTATCAGGGGCGCCTCCCGGGGAGCTGTTTTTT. The genes are TRBV7-2 and TRBJ2-2; D possibly corresponds to TRBD1 (6 bases). The V and J ends lost 2 bases and 6 bases respectively, with 13 bases between them. The germline V gene has CDR1 SGHTA and CDR2 FQGNSA. The CDR3 sequence is 15 residues long.

This chain uses TRBV7-2 with TRBJ1-1; D gene uncertain. V was clipped by 3 bases and J by 1 base, with 12 bases between them. CDR3 length equals 15 residues. Germline V lookup: CDR1 SGHTA, CDR2 FQGNSA. CDR3 region: CASSFREGRNTEAFF. The CDR3 DNA sequence: TGTGCCAGCAGCTTCCGGGAAGGAAGGAACACTGAAGCTTTCTTT.

The chain carries TRBV6-5 and TRBJ2-7; 12 positions agree with TRBD2. The J segment lost 4 bases and the V segment lost 7 bases, leaving 5 bases of the junction unmatched. This CDR3 has 14 residues. CDR1 and CDR2 (germline): MNHEY, SVGAGI. The CDR3 DNA reads as TGTGCCAGCACCGCCGGGACTAGCGGGTACGAGCAGTACTTC. This codes for CASTAGTSGYEQYF.